A selection of T cell receptor beta chains follows, all from one sample in a study of blood T cell repertoires in COVID-19. Only in-frame clones appear in the TCRdb table, and some are missing; sequencing was by immunoSEQ multiplex PCR. The sample shows about 170,000 clones, approximately 84% of them seen only once. Sequences were obtained from peripheral blood. Receptors originate from a woman older than 75 with acute or convalescent COVID-19. Both conserved end residues are part of each CDR3. D genes are given only for firm matches. Size is omitted from some rows. Given values are once, few, many or a class for expanded clones.

clone_size: NA
j_call: TRBJ1-6
d_call: NA
v_call: TRBV7-9
cdr3_nt: TGTGCCAGCAGTCCCAGTGGAGGATCACCCCTCCACTTT
cdr3_aa: CASSPSGGSPLHF

clone_size: NA
j_call: TRBJ2-1
d_call: TRBD2
v_call: TRBV9
cdr3_nt: TGTGCCAGCACCACCTTAGCGGGAGGATACAATGAGCAGTTCTTC
cdr3_aa: CASTTLAGGYNEQFF

clone_size: NA
j_call: TRBJ1-2
d_call: NA
v_call: TRBV3-1/TRBV3-2
cdr3_nt: TGTGCCAGCAGCCCGGGATTCACGCCTACCTATGGCTACACCTTC
cdr3_aa: CASSPGFTPTYGYTF

clone_size: NA
j_call: TRBJ1-2
d_call: TRBD1
v_call: TRBV30
cdr3_nt: TGTGCCTGGAGTATCTGGGACAGAATTAACTATGGCTACACCTTC
cdr3_aa: CAWSIWDRINYGYTF

clone_size: once
j_call: TRBJ2-2
d_call: NA
v_call: TRBV15
cdr3_nt: TGTGCCACCAGCAGAGATTCAGGCCCCGGGGAGCTGTTTTTT
cdr3_aa: CATSRDSGPGELFF

clone_size: few
j_call: TRBJ1-1
d_call: TRBD1
v_call: TRBV6-2/TRBV6-3
cdr3_nt: TGTGCCAGCAGTTACATGAGGGGGCGAGCTTTCTTT
cdr3_aa: CASSYMRGRAFF

clone_size: few
j_call: TRBJ2-3
d_call: TRBD2
v_call: TRBV5-1
cdr3_nt: TGCGCCAGCAGCTCTGGACTAGCGGGAGATACGCAGTATTTT
cdr3_aa: CASSSGLAGDTQYF

clone_size: NA
j_call: TRBJ1-2
d_call: NA
v_call: TRBV5-7
cdr3_nt: TGTGCCAGCAGCTTGGTTCCCAGGGATCCCTTGCGCGGCTACACCTTC
cdr3_aa: CASSLVPRDPLRGYTF

clone_size: once
j_call: TRBJ2-5
d_call: TRBD2
v_call: TRBV28
cdr3_nt: TGTGCCAGCAGTTTAAACGGGGGGTGGGAGACCCAGTACTTC
cdr3_aa: CASSLNGGWETQYF

clone_size: NA
j_call: TRBJ2-1
d_call: TRBD2
v_call: TRBV3-1/TRBV3-2
cdr3_nt: TGTGCCAGCAGCGCCCGACTAGCGGTAAATGAGCAGTTCTTC
cdr3_aa: CASSARLAVNEQFF

clone_size: NA
j_call: TRBJ2-7
d_call: TRBD2
v_call: TRBV7-2
cdr3_nt: TGTGCCAGCAGCTTAGCCCGACTAGCGGGAGGCGAGCAGTACTTC
cdr3_aa: CASSLARLAGGEQYF

clone_size: NA
j_call: TRBJ2-1
d_call: TRBD2
v_call: TRBV27
cdr3_nt: TGTGCCAGCAGTCCGATACTAGCGGGGTTCTACAATGAGCAGTTCTTC
cdr3_aa: CASSPILAGFYNEQFF

clone_size: NA
j_call: TRBJ2-3
d_call: NA
v_call: TRBV9
cdr3_nt: TGTGCCAGCAGCGCTTCGAACCGGGCCCTAGCCACAGATACGCAGTATTTT
cdr3_aa: CASSASNRALATDTQYF

clone_size: NA
j_call: TRBJ2-2
d_call: TRBD1
v_call: TRBV29-1
cdr3_nt: TGCAGCGTTGTGGCACAGGGGACCGGGGAGCTGTTTTTT
cdr3_aa: CSVVAQGTGELFF

clone_size: NA
j_call: TRBJ1-3
d_call: NA
v_call: TRBV28
cdr3_nt: TGTGCCAGCAGTTTGACGAGGTACTCTGGAAACACCATATATTTT
cdr3_aa: CASSLTRYSGNTIYF

clone_size: NA
j_call: TRBJ1-6
d_call: NA
v_call: TRBV10-2
cdr3_nt: TGCGCCAGCGGCAGATCACCCCTCCACTTT
cdr3_aa: CASGRSPLHF

clone_size: NA
j_call: TRBJ2-7
d_call: NA
v_call: TRBV12-5
cdr3_nt: TGTGCTAGTGGTTTGATGGCAGGATCCTACGAGCAGTACTTC
cdr3_aa: CASGLMAGSYEQYF

clone_size: NA
j_call: TRBJ2-1
d_call: NA
v_call: TRBV29-1
cdr3_nt: TGCAGCGTTGAATGGGCAGGGTATGAGCAGTTCTTC
cdr3_aa: CSVEWAGYEQFF

clone_size: NA
j_call: TRBJ2-1
d_call: NA
v_call: TRBV30
cdr3_nt: TGTGCCTGGAGTGTACATCTGATCTATGAGCAGTTCTTC
cdr3_aa: CAWSVHLIYEQFF

clone_size: NA
j_call: TRBJ1-2
d_call: TRBD1
v_call: TRBV29-1
cdr3_nt: TGCAGCGCCGGGGGACAGGGTAATGGCTACACCTTC
cdr3_aa: CSAGGQGNGYTF

clone_size: NA
j_call: TRBJ2-1
d_call: NA
v_call: TRBV7-9
cdr3_nt: TGTGCCAGCAGCCCCCGTGTGCAGACGGGTTGGGAGCAGTTCTTC
cdr3_aa: CASSPRVQTGWEQFF

clone_size: many
j_call: TRBJ2-3
d_call: NA
v_call: TRBV7-9
cdr3_nt: TGTGCCAGCAGCTGGCTAGCGACGACGGCAGATACGCAGTATTTT
cdr3_aa: CASSWLATTADTQYF

clone_size: NA
j_call: TRBJ1-1
d_call: TRBD1
v_call: TRBV30
cdr3_nt: TGTGCCTGGAGGGGGACAGGCTGGCGAACTGAAGCTTTCTTT
cdr3_aa: CAWRGTGWRTEAFF

clone_size: NA
j_call: TRBJ1-1
d_call: TRBD1
v_call: TRBV14
cdr3_nt: TGTGCCAGCAGCCCTTGGACAGGGGGCACTGAAGCTTTCTTT
cdr3_aa: CASSPWTGGTEAFF

clone_size: few
j_call: TRBJ2-1
d_call: NA
v_call: TRBV11-2
cdr3_nt: TGTGCCAGCAGCTTAGTAGTGAGCTACAATGAGCAGTTCTTC
cdr3_aa: CASSLVVSYNEQFF

clone_size: NA
j_call: TRBJ1-5
d_call: TRBD1
v_call: TRBV6-2/TRBV6-3
cdr3_nt: TGTGCCAGCAGTCCCGACAGGGGGCGACCTTATAGCAATCAGCCCCAGCATTTT
cdr3_aa: CASSPDRGRPYSNQPQHF